This TCR beta chain was sequenced in a study of T cells in localized non-small cell lung cancer. General observations from the study: Heterogeneity stays possible, as sequencing covered only one tumor region. Highest T cell clonality was seen in uninvolved adjacent lung, surpassing that measured in tumor. Among the top 100 tumor clones, a median 57 appeared in adjacent lung. In the blood, greater T cell density corresponded to longer overall survival.

Repertoires were generated with immunoSEQ multiplex PCR, while TCRdb's copy carries only in-frame clones and drops some. The table shows about 7,000 clones, with around 50% occurring only once. From germline, CDR1 is KGHSH and CDR2 LQKENI. This CDR3 comprises 17 residues. V lost 6 bases and J lost 4, with 24 bases in between. For this clone: Its antigen remains unknown.

This specimen consisted of lymph node tissue, obtained before any cancer treatment. This rearrangement joins TRBV18 to TRBJ2-5; D is undetermined. The clonotype was recovered from a female donor older than 55 with stage I lung adenocarcinoma. The CDR3 coding sequence is TGTGCCAGCTCCTCCACCAGAGGAATCCGGAGAGGAGAGACCCAGTACTTC. Protein product: CASSSTRGIRRGETQYF.